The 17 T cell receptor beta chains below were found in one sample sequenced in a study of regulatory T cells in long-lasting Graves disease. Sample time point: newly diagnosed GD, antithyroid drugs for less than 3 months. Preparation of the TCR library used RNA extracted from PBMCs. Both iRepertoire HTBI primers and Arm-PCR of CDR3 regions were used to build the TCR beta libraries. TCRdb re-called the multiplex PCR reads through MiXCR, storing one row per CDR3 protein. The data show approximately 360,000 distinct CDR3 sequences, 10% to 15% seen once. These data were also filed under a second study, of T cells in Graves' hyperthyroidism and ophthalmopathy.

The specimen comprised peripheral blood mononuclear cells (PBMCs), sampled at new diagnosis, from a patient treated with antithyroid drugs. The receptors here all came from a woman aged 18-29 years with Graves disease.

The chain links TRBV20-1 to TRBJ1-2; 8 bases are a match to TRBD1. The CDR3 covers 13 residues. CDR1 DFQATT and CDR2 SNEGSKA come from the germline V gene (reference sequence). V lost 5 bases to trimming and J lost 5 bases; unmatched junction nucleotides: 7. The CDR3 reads CSASGTGGYGYTF. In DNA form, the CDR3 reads TGCAGTGCTTCCGGGACAGGAGGATATGGCTACACCTTC.

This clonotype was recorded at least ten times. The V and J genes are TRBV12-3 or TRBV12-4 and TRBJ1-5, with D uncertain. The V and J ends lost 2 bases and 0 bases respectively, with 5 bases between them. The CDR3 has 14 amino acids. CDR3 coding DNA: TGTGCCAGCAGTTTAAAGTATAGCAATCAGCCCCAGCATTTT. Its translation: CASSLKYSNQPQHF.

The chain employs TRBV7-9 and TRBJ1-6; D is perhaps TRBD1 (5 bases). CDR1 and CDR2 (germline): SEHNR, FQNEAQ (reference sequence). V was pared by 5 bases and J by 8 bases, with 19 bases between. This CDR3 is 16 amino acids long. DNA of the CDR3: TGTGCCAGCAGCCCACCCGTCTCTGGGGGATATTCACCCCTCCACTTT. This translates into CASSPPVSGGYSPLHF.

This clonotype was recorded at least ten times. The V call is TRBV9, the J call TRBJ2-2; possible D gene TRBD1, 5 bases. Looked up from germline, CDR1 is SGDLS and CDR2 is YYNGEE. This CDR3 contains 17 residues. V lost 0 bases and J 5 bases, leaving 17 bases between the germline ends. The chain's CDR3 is CASSVGQGNRGTGELFF. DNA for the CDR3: TGTGCCAGCAGCGTAGGCCAGGGCAATCGTGGGACCGGGGAGCTGTTTTTT.

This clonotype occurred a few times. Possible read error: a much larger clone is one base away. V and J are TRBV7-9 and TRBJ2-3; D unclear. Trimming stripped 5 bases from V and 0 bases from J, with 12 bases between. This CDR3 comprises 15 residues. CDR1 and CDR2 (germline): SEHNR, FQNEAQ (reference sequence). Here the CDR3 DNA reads TGTGCCAGCAGCCCCGGGCAACCTAGCACAGATACGCAGTATTTT. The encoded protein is CASSPGQPSTDTQYF.

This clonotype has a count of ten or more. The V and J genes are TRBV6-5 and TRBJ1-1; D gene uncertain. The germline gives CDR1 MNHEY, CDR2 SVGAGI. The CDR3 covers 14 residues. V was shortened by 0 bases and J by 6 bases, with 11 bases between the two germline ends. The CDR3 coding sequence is TGTGCCAGCAGTTACTCAACACTTTTACCTGAAGCTTTCTTT. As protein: CASSYSTLLPEAFF.

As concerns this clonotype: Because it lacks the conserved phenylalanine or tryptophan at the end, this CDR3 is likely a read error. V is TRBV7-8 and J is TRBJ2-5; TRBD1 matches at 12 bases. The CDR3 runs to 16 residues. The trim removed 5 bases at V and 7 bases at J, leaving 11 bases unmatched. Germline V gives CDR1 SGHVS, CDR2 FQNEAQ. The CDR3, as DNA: TGTGCCAGCAGCACCCGGGACAGGGGGCGCAGGCCGACCCAGTACCTC. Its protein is CASSTRDRGRRPTQYL.

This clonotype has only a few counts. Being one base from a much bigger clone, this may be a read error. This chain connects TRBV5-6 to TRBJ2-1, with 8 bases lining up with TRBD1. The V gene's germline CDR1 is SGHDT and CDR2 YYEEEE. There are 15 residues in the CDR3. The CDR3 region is CASRTPGGPYNEQSF. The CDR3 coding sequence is TGTGCCAGCAGAACCCCAGGGGGCCCCTACAATGAGCAGTCCTTC.

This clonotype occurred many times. As DNA, the CDR3 is TGTGCCAGCAGTTTAATACGACAGGGCCTAGGATCTTACACCTTC. Protein: CASSLIRQGLGSYTF. V usage is TRBV28 and J usage is TRBJ1-2, with 7 bases aligning to TRBD1. With V trimmed by 2 bases and J by 11 bases, 14 bases remained unmatched. This CDR3 region has 15 residues. Germline V gene lookup returns CDR1 MDHEN and CDR2 SYDVKM.

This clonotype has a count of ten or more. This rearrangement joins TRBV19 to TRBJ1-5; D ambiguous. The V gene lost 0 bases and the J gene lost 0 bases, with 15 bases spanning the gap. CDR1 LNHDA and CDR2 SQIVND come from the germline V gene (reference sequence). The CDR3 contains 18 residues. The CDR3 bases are TGTGCCAGTAGTATAGATTCGTGGTCTGAGGTTAGCAATCAGCCCCAGCATTTT. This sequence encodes CASSIDSWSEVSNQPQHF. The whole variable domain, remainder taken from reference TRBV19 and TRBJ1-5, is DGGITQSPKYLFRKEGQNVTLSCEQNLNHDAMYWYRQDPGQGLRLIYYSQIVNDFQKGDIAEGYSVSREKKESFPLTVTSAQKNPTAFYLCASSIDSWSEVSNQPQHFGDGTRLSIL.

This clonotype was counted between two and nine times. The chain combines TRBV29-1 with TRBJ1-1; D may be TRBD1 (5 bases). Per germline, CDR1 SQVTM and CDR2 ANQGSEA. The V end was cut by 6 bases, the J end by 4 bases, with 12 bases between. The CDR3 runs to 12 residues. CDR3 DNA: TGCAGCGTGACCGGGGCAGGCACTGAAGCTTTCTTT. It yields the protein CSVTGAGTEAFF.

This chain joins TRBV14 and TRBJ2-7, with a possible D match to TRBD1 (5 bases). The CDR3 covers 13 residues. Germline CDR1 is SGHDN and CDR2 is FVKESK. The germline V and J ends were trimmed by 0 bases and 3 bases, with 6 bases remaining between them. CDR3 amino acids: CASSQDQGYEQYV. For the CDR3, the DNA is TGTGCCAGCAGCCAAGATCAGGGCTACGAGCAGTACGTC.

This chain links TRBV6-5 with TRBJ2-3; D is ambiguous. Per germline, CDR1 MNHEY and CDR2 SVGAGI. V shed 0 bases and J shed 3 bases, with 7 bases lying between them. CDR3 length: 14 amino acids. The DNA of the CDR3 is TGTGCCAGCAGTTACTCCCATCCTACAGATACGCAGTATTTT. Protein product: CASSYSHPTDTQYF.

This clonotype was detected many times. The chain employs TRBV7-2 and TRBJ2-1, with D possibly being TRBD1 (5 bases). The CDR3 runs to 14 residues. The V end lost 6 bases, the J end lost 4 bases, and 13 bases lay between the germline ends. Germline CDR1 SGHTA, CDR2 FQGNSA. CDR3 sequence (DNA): TGTGCCAGCAGGACTCCAGGGTTTTACAATGAGCAGTTCTTC. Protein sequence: CASRTPGFYNEQFF.

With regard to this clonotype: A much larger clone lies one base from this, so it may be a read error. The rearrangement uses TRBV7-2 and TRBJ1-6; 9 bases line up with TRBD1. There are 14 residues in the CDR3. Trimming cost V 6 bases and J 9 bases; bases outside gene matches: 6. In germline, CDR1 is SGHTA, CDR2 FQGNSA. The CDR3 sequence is CASRRDRAGSPLHF. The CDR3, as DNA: TGTGCCAGCAGGCGGGACAGGGCAGGTTCACCCCTCCACTTT.

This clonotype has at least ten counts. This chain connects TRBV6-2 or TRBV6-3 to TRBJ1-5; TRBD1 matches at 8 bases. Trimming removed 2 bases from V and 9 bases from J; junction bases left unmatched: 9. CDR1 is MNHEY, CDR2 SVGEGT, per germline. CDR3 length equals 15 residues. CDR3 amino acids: CASSYTQGAIGPQHF. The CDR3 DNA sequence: TGTGCCAGCAGTTACACCCAGGGGGCTATCGGGCCCCAGCATTTT.

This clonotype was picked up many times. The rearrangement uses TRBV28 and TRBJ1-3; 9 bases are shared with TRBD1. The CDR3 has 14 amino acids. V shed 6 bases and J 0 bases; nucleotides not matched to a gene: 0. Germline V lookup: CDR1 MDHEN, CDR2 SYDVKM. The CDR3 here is CASRTGGSGNTIYF. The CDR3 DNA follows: TGTGCCAGCAGGACAGGGGGCTCTGGAAACACCATATATTTT. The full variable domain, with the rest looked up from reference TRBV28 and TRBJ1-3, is DVKVTQSSRYLVKRTGEKVFLECVQDMDHENMFWYRQDPGLGLRLIYFSYDVKMKEKGDIPEGYSVSREKKERFSLILESASTNQTSMYLCASRTGGSGNTIYFGEGSWLTVV.